The 14 T cell receptor beta chains in this list originate from one sample, sequenced in a study of graft-versus-host responses after intestinal transplantation. These receptors' antigens are unknown. Some clones are missing from TCRdb's copy, which holds only in-frame ones; the method was immunoSEQ multiplex PCR. Of 90,000 to 130,000 clones listed, approximately 94% are singletons. This sample comprised unstimulated CD4+ T cells sorted from spleen or lymph node cells, obtained before transplant. The receptors shown here come from a human donor who was the organ donor for an intestinal transplant.

This chain connects TRBV20-1 to TRBJ2-5; D gene ambiguous. V was trimmed by 4 bases and J by 2 bases, leaving 5 bases between them. Germline CDR1 DFQATT, CDR2 SNEGSKA (reference sequence). There are 11 residues in the CDR3. The CDR3 DNA reads as TGCAGTGCTAACGTTCAAGAGACCCAGTACTTC. Translating it yields CSANVQETQYF.

The V gene is TRBV7-6, the J gene TRBJ2-7, with a tentative D call TRBD1 (6 bases). Trimming took 4 bases from V and 0 from J, leaving 16 bases between them. The CDR3 totals 16 residues. The germline V gene has CDR1 SGHVS and CDR2 FNYEAQ. DNA for the CDR3: TGTGCCAGCAGCTCACGATCCAGGGGCCACTCCTACGAGCAGTACTTC. Translating gives CASSSRSRGHSYEQYF.

This rearrangement joins TRBV19 to TRBJ2-7; D uncertain. Germline V gives CDR1 LNHDA, CDR2 SQIVND (reference sequence). This CDR3 contains 14 residues. Trimming removed 1 base at V and 2 bases at J, with 9 bases between. CDR3 coding DNA: TGTGCCAGTAGTATAGGGACGGGTACCTACGAGCAGTACTTC. The encoded protein is CASSIGTGTYEQYF.

The chain couples TRBV7-2 to TRBJ1-5; D remains unclear. In germline, CDR1 is SGHTA, CDR2 FQGNSA. V dropped 7 bases and J dropped 0 bases, with 13 bases sitting between them. The CDR3 extends over 15 amino acids. The CDR3 DNA is TGTGCCAGCACAACCAACCTCTTTAGCAATCAGCCCCAGCATTTT. Amino acid sequence: CASTTNLFSNQPQHF.

The V gene is TRBV7-2, the J gene TRBJ1-2; D unresolved. Germline V gene sequence: CDR1 SGHTA, CDR2 FQGNSA. V lost 5 bases and J 3 bases, leaving 10 bases between the germline ends. The length of the CDR3 is 13 residues. CDR3 loop: CASSPLVDYGYTF. CDR3 nucleotide sequence: TGTGCCAGCAGCCCCCTGGTAGACTATGGCTACACCTTC.

The rearrangement uses TRBV25-1 and TRBJ2-1, with D possibly being TRBD2 (5 bases). Trimming took off 11 bases at V and 0 bases at J, with 14 bases between the two ends. The CDR3 spans 14 residues. Per the germline V gene, CDR1 is MGHDK and CDR2 is SYGVNS. The CDR3 sequence is CAAGLSGSYNEQFF. CDR3 nucleotides: TGTGCCGCAGGACTGAGTGGCTCCTACAATGAGCAGTTCTTC. Using reference TRBV25-1 and TRBJ2-1 for the parts outside the CDR3, the full variable domain is EADIYQTPRYLVIGTGKKITLECSQTMGHDKMYWYQQDPGMELHLIHYSYGVNSTEKGDLSSESTVSRIRTEHFPLTLESARPSHTSQYLCAAGLSGSYNEQFFGPGTRLTVL.

The gene calls are TRBV2 and TRBJ2-5; D is uncertain. Trimming removed 0 bases at V and 5 bases at J, with 13 bases between. This CDR3 contains 15 residues. Germline CDR1 SNHLY, CDR2 FYNNEI. CDR3 sequence: CASSEARLWFETQYF. CDR3 nucleotides: TGTGCCAGCAGTGAAGCCAGATTATGGTTTGAGACCCAGTACTTC.

This chain joins TRBV29-1 and TRBJ2-5; D is unresolved. Germline V gene data show CDR1 as SQVTM and CDR2 as ANQGSEA. Trimming pared 4 bases from V and 0 bases from J, leaving 9 bases between. The CDR3 is made up of 13 amino acids. In DNA form, the CDR3 reads TGCAGCGTTGCGGGCCTGTACCAAGAGACCCAGTACTTC. It encodes CSVAGLYQETQYF. Filled out from reference TRBV29-1 and TRBJ2-5, the complete variable domain reads SAVISQKPSRDICQRGTSLTIQCQVDSQVTMMFWYRQQPGQSLTLIATANQGSEATYESGFVIDKFPISRPNLTFSTLTVSNMSPEDSSIYLCSVAGLYQETQYFGPGTRLLVL.

This clone was counted once. The chain employs TRBV29-1 and TRBJ2-3, with TRBD2 matching 8 bases. V shed 1 base, J shed 1 base, and the junction held 13 bases outside the gene matches. The CDR3 sequence is 18 residues long. Germline CDR1 reads SQVTM; CDR2 reads ANQGSEA. CDR3 protein: CSVEGASGRRGGTDTQYF. The DNA of the CDR3 is TGCAGCGTTGAAGGAGCGAGCGGGAGACGAGGAGGCACAGATACGCAGTATTTT.

The CDR3 is CASSPGVGVTEAFF. CDR3 DNA sequence: TGTGCCAGCAGCCCAGGGGTTGGAGTCACTGAAGCTTTCTTT. V and J are TRBV7-3 and TRBJ1-1; tentative D call: TRBD1 (6 bases). Germline lookup yields CDR1 SGHTA and CDR2 FQGTGA. Trimming left V 5 bases short and J 4 bases short, with 14 bases between. This CDR3 has 14 amino acids.

V is TRBV6-1 and J is TRBJ1-4, with no clear D. This CDR3 has 14 residues. Trimming stripped 8 bases from V and 3 bases from J, with 13 bases between. CDR1 MNHNS and CDR2 SASEGT come from the germline V gene. CDR3 amino acids: CASRSSGANEKLFF. The CDR3 DNA is TGTGCCAGCCGGAGTTCCGGGGCTAATGAAAAACTGTTTTTT.

The V call is TRBV10-3, the J call TRBJ2-3; possible D gene TRBD1, 5 bases. This CDR3 is 16 amino acids long. V gave up 4 bases and J gave up 0 bases, with 14 bases separating them. Germline loops: CDR1 ENHRY, CDR2 SYGVKD. The CDR3 DNA reads as TGTGCCATCAGTGGGATTGACAGCCTTAGCACAGATACGCAGTATTTT. Its translation is CAISGIDSLSTDTQYF.

V gene TRBV28 combines with J gene TRBJ1-6; a possible D gene is TRBD1 (6 bases). CDR3 length equals 14 residues. V dropped 5 bases and J dropped 8 bases, with 13 bases sitting between them. From germline, CDR1 is MDHEN and CDR2 SYDVKM. The CDR3 DNA follows: TGTGCCAGCAGTGGGTCACAGGGAGATTCACCCCTCCACTTT. This translates into CASSGSQGDSPLHF.

The CDR3 sequence: CASSQVDRNIQYF. CDR3 DNA sequence: TGCGCCAGCAGCCAAGTCGACAGAAACATTCAGTACTTC. The rearrangement uses TRBV4-1 and TRBJ2-4; D perhaps matches TRBD1 (5 bases). V lost 1 base to trimming and J lost 6 bases, with 7 bases between them. Germline CDR1 reads MGHRA; CDR2 reads YSYEKL. This CDR3 has 13 residues.